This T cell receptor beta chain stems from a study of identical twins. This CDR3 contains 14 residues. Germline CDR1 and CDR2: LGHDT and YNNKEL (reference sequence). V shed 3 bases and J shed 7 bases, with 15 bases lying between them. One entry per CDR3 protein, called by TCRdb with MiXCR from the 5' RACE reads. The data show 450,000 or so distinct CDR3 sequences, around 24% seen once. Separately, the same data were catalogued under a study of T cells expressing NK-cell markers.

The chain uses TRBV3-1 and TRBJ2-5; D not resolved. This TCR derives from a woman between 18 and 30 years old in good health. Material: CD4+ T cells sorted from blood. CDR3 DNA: TGTGCCAGCAGCCACTCAACCCGCGATGCGACCCAGTACTTC. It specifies CASSHSTRDATQYF.